The 26 T cell receptor beta chains in this list originate from one sample, sequenced in a study of blood T cell repertoires in COVID-19. The repertoire was sequenced with immunoSEQ multiplex PCR; TCRdb's copy has only in-frame clones and lacks some. The sample holds 300,000 to 350,000 clones, 65% to 85% seen once. The sequenced material came from peripheral blood. These receptors were collected from a man younger than 40 with active or convalescent COVID-19.

V usage is TRBV19 and J usage is TRBJ1-5, with D unresolved. There are 12 residues in the CDR3. V was cut by 6 bases and J by 4 bases, with 7 bases left in between. Germline V gene lookup returns CDR1 LNHDA and CDR2 SQIVND (reference sequence). As DNA, the CDR3 is TGTGCCAGTAGGGCCCAGAATCAGCCCCAGCATTTT. Translated, it gives CASRAQNQPQHF.

This clone has only one observation. The gene calls are TRBV5-1 and TRBJ2-2; D is ambiguous. V shed 1 base and J shed 6 bases, with 4 bases lying between them. Germline lookup yields CDR1 SGHRS and CDR2 YFSETQ. The CDR3 consists of 12 residues. The CDR3 bases are TGCGCCAGCAGCTTGCCAGCCGGGGAGCTGTTTTTT. Translated, it gives CASSLPAGELFF.

This clone was observed a single time. This rearrangement joins TRBV5-1 to TRBJ2-7; 8 positions agree with TRBD1. The CDR3 extends over 14 amino acids. Per the germline V gene, CDR1 is SGHRS and CDR2 is YFSETQ. With V trimmed by 0 bases and J by 6 bases, 5 bases remained unmatched. Here the CDR3 reads CASSLGTGTLEQYF. The CDR3 DNA sequence: TGCGCCAGCAGCTTGGGGACAGGGACCCTCGAGCAGTACTTC.

This clone was observed once. The rearrangement joins TRBV4-1 to TRBJ1-2; 7 bases line up with TRBD1. CDR1 is MGHRA and CDR2 is YSYEKL in the germline V gene. The CDR3 runs 14 residues. The J segment lost 4 bases and the V segment lost 3 bases, leaving 5 bases of the junction unmatched. The CDR3 sequence is CASSQTGRFYGYTF. DNA of the CDR3: TGCGCCAGCAGCCAGACAGGGAGATTCTATGGCTACACCTTC.

The chain is built from TRBV5-1 and TRBJ1-1; perhaps TRBD1 as D (5 bases). V was cut by 3 bases and J by 0 bases, with 12 bases left in between. This CDR3 has 15 amino acids. Germline-derived CDR1 and CDR2 are SGHRS and YFSETQ. As DNA, the CDR3 is TGCGCCAGCAGCTCGGTGGGACTGTTGAACACTGAAGCTTTCTTT. Translating it yields CASSSVGLLNTEAFF.

V and J are TRBV6-1 and TRBJ1-5; D unclear. Per germline, CDR1 MNHNS and CDR2 SASEGT. The CDR3 covers 14 residues. V shed 2 bases and J shed 6 bases, with 11 bases lying between them. The CDR3 DNA reads TGTGCCAGCAGTGAAAGGCCCGGAGGTCAGCCCCAGCATTTT. It encodes CASSERPGGQPQHF.

The rearrangement links TRBV18 to TRBJ2-3, with 13 bases matching TRBD2. The CDR3 length is 18 residues. After removal of 5 bases from V and 1 base from J, the junction contained 9 bases not matched to a gene. Germline CDR1 KGHSH, CDR2 LQKENI. The CDR3, as DNA: TGTGCCAGCTCAGTACTAGCGGGGGGGCCGGAGGGCACAGATACGCAGTATTTT. Translated: CASSVLAGGPEGTDTQYF.

The chain has TRBV9 and TRBJ1-1; possible D gene TRBD1, 6 bases. Between the trimmed V and J ends, which lost 4 bases and 3 bases, there was a span of 13 bases. This CDR3 region has 14 residues. Germline V gene sequence: CDR1 SGDLS, CDR2 YYNGEE. This chain's CDR3 is CASSNEGGDTEAFF. CDR3 DNA: TGTGCCAGCAGCAACGAAGGGGGGGACACTGAAGCTTTCTTT.

V is TRBV6-5 and J is TRBJ2-5, with 7 bases identical to TRBD1. The CDR3 extends over 14 amino acids. V dropped 7 bases and J dropped 2; count of bases not matched to a gene: 7. Per germline, CDR1 MNHEY and CDR2 SVGAGI. The CDR3 DNA is TGTGCCAGCAACCCCGGGACAGTTCAAGAGACCCAGTACTTC. Encoded protein: CASNPGTVQETQYF.

This clone was counted once. The chain combines TRBV19 with TRBJ2-7; TRBD2 matches 9 bases. This CDR3 comprises 13 residues. Germline assignment: CDR1 LNHDA and CDR2 SQIVND (reference sequence). The V gene end was trimmed by 6 bases and the J gene end by 7 bases; junction bases not matched to a gene: 7. The CDR3 here is CASSGGRAWEQYF. CDR3 nucleotides: TGTGCCAGTAGCGGCGGGAGGGCCTGGGAGCAGTACTTC.

V is TRBV12-3 or TRBV12-4 and J is TRBJ1-1, with no clear D. The V end lost 6 bases, the J end lost 1 base, and 9 bases lay between the germline ends. This CDR3 spans 13 amino acids. The CDR3 region is CASRSQRNTEAFF. The CDR3 region has the DNA TGTGCCAGCAGATCACAAAGGAACACTGAAGCTTTCTTT.

J is TRBJ2-7 and V is TRBV7-2, with 8 bases that match TRBD2. The trim removed 5 bases at V and 12 bases at J, leaving 15 bases unmatched. Germline V gene data show CDR1 as SGHTA and CDR2 as FQGNSA. This CDR3 has 14 amino acids. For the CDR3, the DNA is TGTGCCAGCAGCCCGCTTGACGGGAGGGCTTCGCGGTACTTC. Its protein product is CASSPLDGRASRYF.

This clone was seen only a few times. The chain couples TRBV5-1 to TRBJ1-1; D is unresolved. Trimming took 0 bases from V and 4 from J, leaving 10 bases between them. The CDR3 consists of 14 residues. CDR1 is SGHRS and CDR2 is YFSETQ in the germline V gene. The DNA of the CDR3 is TGCGCCAGCAGCTTGGAAGGAGGACCCACTGAAGCTTTCTTT. It codes for CASSLEGGPTEAFF.

Concerning this clone: Other DNA sequences in the same sample also yield this CDR3. The J gene is TRBJ2-2, the V gene TRBV9, with D possibly matching TRBD2 (5 bases). The germline CDR1 and CDR2 sequences are SGDLS and YYNGEE. V dropped 0 bases and J dropped 5 bases, with 8 bases sitting between them. The CDR3 has 14 amino acids. The CDR3 spells CASSVAGGTGELFF. The CDR3 region has the DNA TGTGCCAGCAGCGTAGCCGGCGGGACCGGGGAGCTGTTTTTT.

The genes are TRBV18 and TRBJ2-3; 7 bases are shared with TRBD2. The germline V gene has CDR1 KGHSH and CDR2 LQKENI. V was clipped by 4 bases and J by 6 bases; unmatched bases: 10. CDR3 size: 15 residues. CDR3 region: CASSLGGIPADTQYF. The CDR3 DNA is TGTGCCAGCTCACTGGGGGGGATTCCAGCGGATACGCAGTATTTT.

The V call is TRBV2, the J call TRBJ2-3; possible D gene TRBD2, 7 bases. Per germline, CDR1 SNHLY and CDR2 FYNNEI. The CDR3 spans 14 residues. The V end was cut by 4 bases, the J end by 4 bases, with 12 bases between. The CDR3 is CASSGKGGADTQYF. The CDR3 DNA reads as TGTGCCAGCAGTGGCAAGGGGGGGGCAGATACGCAGTATTTT.

The chain links TRBV7-8 to TRBJ1-3, with D hard to call. This CDR3 is 14 amino acids long. In germline, CDR1 is SGHVS, CDR2 FQNEAQ. V lost 0 bases and J lost 3, with 6 bases in between. DNA for the CDR3: TGTGCCAGCAGCTTAGCACTTAGTGGAAACACCATATATTTT. Its protein product is CASSLALSGNTIYF.

As regards this clone: This is likely a read error, given that the CDR3 carries no conserved phenylalanine or tryptophan at its end. The DNA is omitted, as the CDR3 cannot be located on it reliably, and the CDR3 follows TCRdb's listing. The chain has TRBV30 and TRBJ2-7; the DNA was not used to check the table's D call, TRBD2. The CDR3 adds up to 8 amino acids, both ends counted. The germline gives CDR1 GTSNPN, CDR2 SVGIG (reference sequence). This CDR3 is CAWSLLVG.

This clone has more than one count but fewer than ten. This chain uses TRBV30 with TRBJ1-2; D might be TRBD1 (5 bases). The V gene's germline CDR1 is GTSNPN and CDR2 SVGIG (reference sequence). Trimming shortened V by 4 bases and J by 2 bases, and 14 bases separated the two germline ends. This CDR3 has 14 residues. CDR3 amino acids: CAWTSQGGNYGYTF. The CDR3 bases are TGTGCCTGGACCTCCCAGGGAGGCAACTATGGCTACACCTTC.

The V and J genes are TRBV7-2 and TRBJ1-3, with a weak D call TRBD1 (5 bases). CDR1 SGHTA and CDR2 FQGNSA come from the germline V gene. The CDR3 length is 16 residues. Trimming took off 5 bases at V and 0 bases at J, with 14 bases between the two ends. The chain's CDR3 is CASSPSRGDSGNTIYF. In nucleotides, the CDR3 is TGTGCCAGCAGCCCCTCCCGGGGGGACTCTGGAAACACCATATATTTT.

This clone was seen a handful of times. V is TRBV29-1 and J is TRBJ2-5; 8 bases line up with TRBD1. The CDR3 is 14 amino acids. V shed 3 bases, J shed 5 bases, and the junction held 8 bases outside the gene matches. In germline, CDR1 is SQVTM, CDR2 ANQGSEA. The CDR3 spells CSVDVGRGRETQYF. The CDR3 DNA reads TGCAGCGTTGACGTGGGCAGGGGGCGGGAGACCCAGTACTTC.

This clone appeared a single time. CDR3 DNA sequence: TGTGCCAGCAGCTGGGGGGGCGGAACCTATGGCTACACCTTC. Translated: CASSWGGGTYGYTF. The rearrangement joins TRBV5-4 to TRBJ1-2, with D maybe TRBD1 (6 bases). The germline V gene has CDR1 SGHNT and CDR2 YYREEE (reference sequence). This CDR3 is 14 amino acids long. Deletions cut 3 bases from V and 4 bases from J, with 13 bases between.

The V call is TRBV18, the J call TRBJ1-3; 7 bases agree with TRBD1. Germline CDR1 KGHSH, CDR2 LQKENI. V lost 1 base to trimming and J lost 2 bases; unmatched junction nucleotides: 5. The CDR3 contains 16 residues. The CDR3 loop is CASSPQGAAAGNTIYF. The CDR3 nucleotides are TGTGCCAGCTCACCACAGGGGGCGGCAGCTGGAAACACCATATATTTT.

The chain recombines TRBV30 with TRBJ2-1, with unresolved D. The CDR3 runs to 11 residues. Germline V gene lookup returns CDR1 GTSNPN and CDR2 SVGIG (reference sequence). V lost 2 bases to trimming and J lost 7 bases, with 6 bases between them. CDR3 sequence (DNA): TGTGCCTGGAGTAGCTGGAATGAGCAGTTCTTC. It yields the protein CAWSSWNEQFF.

This sequence joins TRBV6-2 or TRBV6-3 and TRBJ2-3; TRBD2 agrees at 7 bases. This CDR3 comprises 15 residues. In germline, CDR1 is MNHEY, CDR2 SVGEGT. V lost 2 bases to trimming and J lost 5 bases; unmatched junction nucleotides: 7. The CDR3 is CASSYGTMGIDTQYF. The CDR3 nucleotides read TGTGCCAGCAGTTACGGGACTATGGGGATAGATACGCAGTATTTT.

The chain employs TRBV29-1 and TRBJ1-1; TRBD1 aligns across 9 bases. V gave up 6 bases and J gave up 2 bases; unmatched junction bases: 7. CDR1 and CDR2 (germline): SQVTM, ANQGSEA. This CDR3 region has 14 residues. The CDR3 sequence is CSVGKTGGNTEAFF. The CDR3 region has the DNA TGCAGCGTGGGAAAGACAGGGGGAAACACTGAAGCTTTCTTT.